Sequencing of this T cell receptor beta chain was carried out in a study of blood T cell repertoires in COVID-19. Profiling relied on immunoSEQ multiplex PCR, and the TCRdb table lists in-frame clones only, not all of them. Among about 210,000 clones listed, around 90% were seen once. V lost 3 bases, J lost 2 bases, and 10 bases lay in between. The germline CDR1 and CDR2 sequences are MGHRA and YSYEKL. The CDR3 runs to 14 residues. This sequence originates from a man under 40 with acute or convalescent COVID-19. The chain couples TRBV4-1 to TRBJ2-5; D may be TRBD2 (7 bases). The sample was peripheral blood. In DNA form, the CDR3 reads TGCGCCAGCAGCCAGGCGGGGGCACAAGAGACCCAGTACTTC. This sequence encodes CASSQAGAQETQYF.